The entry below gives a single TCR beta chain sequence along with its context. A far larger clone is off by one base, so a read error is likely. This specimen belongs to a study of T cell changes during pregnancy in multiple sclerosis. CDR1 SGHDT and CDR2 YYEEEE come from the germline V gene. The CDR3 contains 14 residues. V gave up 3 bases and J gave up 4 bases, with 13 bases separating them. Sequencing was performed with immunoSEQ multiplex PCR; in TCRdb, only in-frame clones are kept and a portion is missing. Of approximately 60,000 clones listed, approximately 92% were seen once; the top ten hold roughly 2.6%.

Sequenced here: peripheral blood, sampled in the second trimester of pregnancy. V is TRBV5-6 and J is TRBJ1-2; D is unresolved. This clonotype was sampled from a female donor in good health, enrolled as a control in a pregnancy study. DNA of the CDR3: TGTGCCAGCAGCTCCGGGAGGGTGACCTATGGCTACACCTTC. This encodes CASSSGRVTYGYTF.